This T cell receptor beta chain emerged from a study of T cells in Graves' hyperthyroidism and ophthalmopathy. Turning to the study itself: Staff took peripheral blood when the initial diagnosis was made, before any treatment began. Regarding the study as a whole: Most thyroid clonotypes expanded above 0.001 were also detected in blood.

Over 18 months, lack of ophthalmopathy progression marked Graves' hyperthyroidism as stable. On this clonotype itself: The antigen remains undetermined.

CDR1 SGHRS and CDR2 YFSETQ come from the germline V gene. Losses at the gene ends were 3 bases for V and 0 bases for J; bases not matched to a gene: 2. This CDR3 has 15 amino acids. Researchers amplified the TCR beta CDR3 regions from RNA transcripts. The HTBI primer set was used in a first-round RT-PCR of the TCR CDR3. MiXCR was run by TCRdb on the multiplex PCR reads, yielding one entry per CDR3 protein. The profile covers about 840,000 distinct CDR3 sequences, with 38% appearing a single time and 8% to 9% taken by the ten largest. The sequence came from a man younger than 35 with Graves' hyperthyroidism. The chain uses TRBV5-1 and TRBJ2-2; 7 bases line up with TRBD1. Sequenced material: blood. CDR3 amino acids: CASSSGGSNTGELFF. The CDR3 nucleotides are TGCGCCAGCAGCTCAGGGGGATCGAACACCGGGGAGCTGTTTTTT.